The 15 T cell receptor beta chains below come from one sample, sequenced in a study of blood T cell repertoires in COVID-19. This table comes from immunoSEQ multiplex PCR, and its TCRdb copy is limited to in-frame clones, with some not included. The sample records approximately 140,000 clones, around nine tenths being singletons. Sequenced input: peripheral blood. These receptors all stem from a woman aged 40 to 55 with acute or convalescent COVID-19.

The CDR3 nucleotides are TGCGCCAGCAGCTTGACAGGGGGACATTACGGCTACACCTTC. This translates into CASSLTGGHYGYTF. The V and J genes are TRBV5-1 and TRBJ1-2; the match to TRBD1 covers 8 bases. Germline V gene lookup returns CDR1 SGHRS and CDR2 YFSETQ. The CDR3 has 14 residues. Trimming took 1 base from V and 8 from J; bases not matched to a gene: 7.

The V and J genes are TRBV6-5 and TRBJ1-5; D uncertain. Trimming removed 0 bases at V and 9 bases at J, with 6 bases between. The CDR3 runs to 12 residues. Germline-derived CDR1 and CDR2 are MNHEY and SVGAGI. CDR3 DNA: TGTGCCAGCAGTTACTCGGGAGGGCCCCAGCATTTT. This sequence encodes CASSYSGGPQHF.

The chain joins TRBV21-1 to TRBJ1-2; TRBD1 is the table's D call, not checked against the DNA. TRBV21-1 is a documented pseudogene. The CDR3 loop spans 10 amino acids. The CDR3 nucleotides are TGTGCCAGCGACAGGGATGGCTACACCTTC. Protein product: CASDRDGYTF.

The chain is built from TRBV30 and TRBJ2-1; 9 bases agree with TRBD2. Germline V gives CDR1 GTSNPN, CDR2 SVGIG (reference sequence). The CDR3 sequence is 14 residues long. Unmatched junction bases numbered 8, after V lost 1 base and J lost 10 bases. The CDR3: CAWSELREGQEQFF. In DNA form, the CDR3 reads TGTGCCTGGAGTGAGTTGCGGGAGGGCCAAGAGCAGTTCTTC.

V is TRBV6-2 or TRBV6-3 and J is TRBJ2-6; D unclear. Germline V gives CDR1 MNHEY, CDR2 SVGEGT. Trimming took off 5 bases at V and 0 bases at J, with 8 bases between the two ends. The CDR3 is made up of 15 amino acids. The CDR3: CASSNGDSGANVLTF. DNA of the CDR3: TGTGCCAGCAGTAACGGTGACTCTGGGGCCAACGTCCTGACTTTC.

The V gene is TRBV27, the J gene TRBJ2-3; the match to TRBD2 covers 9 bases. The V segment lost 1 base and the J segment 2 bases; nucleotides outside the gene matches: 7. Germline CDR1 reads MNHEY; CDR2 reads SMNVEV (reference sequence). The CDR3 totals 17 residues. The CDR3 loop is CASSLLGASGATDTQYF. CDR3 coding DNA: TGTGCCAGCAGTTTATTAGGTGCTAGCGGGGCCACAGATACGCAGTATTTT.

The chain joins TRBV6-5 to TRBJ1-3; 7 bases align to TRBD1. This CDR3 is built from 12 residues. V lost 10 bases to trimming and J lost 4 bases; unmatched junction nucleotides: 4. Germline lookup yields CDR1 MNHEY and CDR2 SVGAGI. CDR3 protein: CAIQGNGNTIYF. As DNA, the CDR3 is TGTGCCATACAGGGGAACGGAAACACCATATATTTT.

The V gene is TRBV7-2, the J gene TRBJ2-7; 8 nucleotides match TRBD1. Germline CDR1 and CDR2: SGHTA and FQGNSA. Trimming removed 8 bases from V and 0 bases from J; junction bases left unmatched: 6. The CDR3 covers 14 residues. The CDR3, as DNA: TGTGCCAGCGGGGGACAGGCGAGCTCCTACGAGCAGTACTTC. Its protein product is CASGGQASSYEQYF.

There are a few counts of this clone. The CDR3 region has the DNA TGTGCCAGCAGTGACCTTAGCGGGAGGGCGTCCTACGAGCAGTACTTC. Protein: CASSDLSGRASYEQYF. V usage is TRBV6-1 and J usage is TRBJ2-7; 11 bases match TRBD2. The trim removed 3 bases at V and 1 base at J, leaving 5 bases unmatched. This CDR3 has 16 amino acids. Germline loops: CDR1 MNHNS, CDR2 SASEGT.

The J gene is TRBJ1-2, the V gene TRBV7-2; possible D gene TRBD1, 5 bases. Trimming stripped 1 base from V and 8 bases from J, with 17 bases between. CDR3 length equals 15 residues. CDR1 is SGHTA and CDR2 is FQGNSA in the germline V gene. Here the CDR3 DNA reads TGTGCCAGCAGCTTAGTCGCGAGGCAGGGCCGCGGCTACACCTTC. The encoded protein is CASSLVARQGRGYTF.

V usage is TRBV2 and J usage is TRBJ2-3; 12 positions match TRBD1. The length of the CDR3 is 16 residues. Germline V CDR1 and CDR2: SNHLY, FYNNEI. V dropped 6 bases and J dropped 4; count of bases not matched to a gene: 8. The CDR3 DNA reads as TGTGCCAGCAGGCACGGGACAGGGGGCGTCGCAGATACGCAGTATTTT. This encodes CASRHGTGGVADTQYF.

This chain joins TRBV6-6 and TRBJ2-7, with D tentatively TRBD2 (5 bases). Trimming stripped 10 bases from V and 7 bases from J, with 17 bases between. The CDR3 covers 12 residues. Per germline, CDR1 MNHNY and CDR2 SVGAGI (reference sequence). The CDR3 region is CATRPGRGEQYF. CDR3 nucleotides: TGTGCCACCCGCCCAGGTCGAGGGGAGCAGTACTTC.

V and J are TRBV2 and TRBJ1-2; 7 nucleotides line up with TRBD1. The germline V gene has CDR1 SNHLY and CDR2 FYNNEI. V was clipped by 5 bases and J by 3 bases; unmatched bases: 12. The CDR3 is made up of 16 amino acids. The CDR3 DNA reads TGTGCCAGCAGTAGAACGGTCTCCAGGGGGTACTATGGCTACACCTTC. The encoded protein is CASSRTVSRGYYGYTF. The variable domain in full, completed from reference TRBV2 and TRBJ1-2, reads EPEVTQTPSHQVTQMGQEVILRCVPISNHLYFYWYRQILGQKVEFLVSFYNNEISEKSEIFDDQFSVERPDGSNFTLKIRSTKLEDSAMYFCASSRTVSRGYYGYTFGSGTRLTVV.

This clone has at least ten counts. The J gene is TRBJ1-6, the V gene TRBV30; the D gene is possibly TRBD1 (6 bases). Germline values: CDR1 GTSNPN, CDR2 SVGIG (reference sequence). The CDR3 runs to 14 residues. Trimming took 5 bases from V and 6 from J, leaving 14 bases between them. For the CDR3, the DNA is TGTGCCTGGGCGACCGGGACAACTAATTCACCCCTCCACTTT. Amino acids: CAWATGTTNSPLHF.

This chain links TRBV5-1 with TRBJ1-2, with 8 bases aligning to TRBD1. V lost 4 bases to trimming and J lost 7 bases; unmatched junction nucleotides: 9. Germline V gives CDR1 SGHRS, CDR2 YFSETQ. The CDR3 length is 14 residues. In DNA, the CDR3 is TGCGCCAGCAGCCCTGGACAGGGTCTCGGTGGCTACACCTTC. Its protein product is CASSPGQGLGGYTF.